This T cell receptor (beta chain) stems from a study of regulatory T cells in long-lasting Graves disease (dated by TCRdb to the early 2020s). In the study overall: Newly diagnosed Graves' disease patients had taken antithyroid drugs for less than 3 months. Persistent Graves' disease patients were compared with newly diagnosed Graves' disease patients by peripheral blood TCR sequencing and RNA sequencing. The study was conducted in China and was registered as a clinical trial. TCR sequencing covered some 13 persistent and around 20 newly diagnosed Graves' disease patients, 33 samples in total.

This clonotype was detected only a few times. Its binding antigen is unknown. One base away lies a much larger clone, so this may be a sequencing read error. The research as a whole found: Persistent patients shared more public clonotypes among themselves (around 3,000) than newly diagnosed patients did (about 970). Because the primary lesion, thyroid tissue, could not be accessed, the study looked at peripheral blood alone. Compared with newly diagnosed patients, patients with persistent Graves' disease had lower TCR Shannon entropy and fewer highly expanded clones, which suggests clonal expansion. Sequencing and analysis were restricted to the TCR beta chain. The authors acknowledged the small sample size as a limitation that may reduce accuracy.

Libraries were built with multiplex PCR. This sample was sequenced with an Illumina HiSeq 4000. To build TCR beta libraries, CDR3 regions were amplified by Arm-PCR using iRepertoire HTBI primers. Before sequencing, the PCR products underwent gel purification. On the study's bioinformatics: Across samples, around 62 TRBV and approximately 15 TRBJ segments were identified and used for gene usage analysis of CDR3 amino acid clonotypes. Filtered high-quality paired reads were merged into contigs using COPE and FqMerger. Contigs were aligned with BLAST to IMGT TRBV, TRBD and TRBJ reference genes, and CDR3 was defined per IMGT. Clonotypes above 0.1% frequency were classified as highly expanded clones. Shannon entropy served as the measure of repertoire diversity, while the Gini coefficient captured V-J evenness. Public clonotypes were defined as clonotypes shared by more than one individual. TCRdb passed the public sequencing reads through fastp at Q25 and MiXCR, retaining productive beta sequences. Merged by CDR3 protein, the rows form single entries marked with the most common genes and DNA. TCRdb's processing, not the authors' own work, is the source of the V and J calls. Across this sample there are 370,000 or so distinct CDR3 sequences, with around 16% seen only once. The biggest ten clones account for about 19% of the sample.

The time point tag for this specimen amounts to: newly diagnosed GD, antithyroid drugs for less than 3 months. For both TCR sequencing and RNA sequencing, RNA was extracted from PBMCs in TRIzol. Graves' disease was diagnosed according to American Thyroid Association guidelines. Patients were recruited from an endocrinology department in Xi'an, China. From each patient, about 8.9 milliliters of peripheral blood was collected into an EDTA anticoagulant tube. Ficoll Paque Plus density gradient separation was used to isolate PBMCs, and no additional T cell sorting was done. An Agilent 2100 Bioanalyzer and agarose gel were used to check RNA quality, while a NanoDrop 2000 measured RNA concentration. This sample was also put to use in a study of T cells in Graves' hyperthyroidism and ophthalmopathy. As the second publication notes: Stable Graves' hyperthyroidism was defined as the absence of progression to ophthalmopathy over 18 months of follow-up. Hyperthyroidism patients were newly diagnosed, with disease duration under 2 months, and aged 18 to 65 years. Patients with uncontrolled infections, other autoimmune diseases, pregnancy or lactation were excluded. Clinical symptoms, serum thyroxine and TRAb, thyroid ultrasound, and orbital computed tomography formed the basis for the diagnoses. The first round of RT-PCR for the TCR CDR3 was performed with the HTBI primer set and the Qiagen OneStep RT-PCR kit. Most expanded thyroid clonotypes (frequency above 0.001) were also detected in blood, a finding suggesting that blood repertoires may reflect thyroid immune responses. A 13 V-J signature model separated ophthalmopathy from stable hyperthyroidism, with approximately 87% sensitivity and around 84% specificity in cross-validation and 80%/75% in testing. In validation, the model predicted progression to ophthalmopathy a median of approximately 6.6 months before onset, with over 60% sensitivity and 72.22% specificity. To identify distinguishing TCR V-J signatures, a discovery cohort of 100 patients was used, comprising 40 to 45 with Graves' ophthalmopathy and some 57 with stable Graves' hyperthyroidism. Whether ophthalmopathy could be predicted prospectively was tested in an independent validation cohort made up of under 20 hyperthyroidism patients plus 17 patients who later progressed to ophthalmopathy. The 100 or so discovery patients were randomly split 7:3 into training and test sets. Thyroid tissue and blood T-cell repertoires from six Graves' hyperthyroidism patients were also compared in the study. Following sampling, methimazole starting at 30 mg daily was given to hyperthyroidism patients, and high-dose intravenous methylprednisolone was given to ophthalmopathy patients. Libraries were constructed in a second round of multiplex PCR, after which size selection and purification were carried out. Libraries were sequenced paired-end with 100 bp reads on an Illumina HiSeq2000. SOAPnuke was used to process the raw data, throwing out any read that contained adapters or uncalled bases, had a mean Phred below 15, or lacked an exact constant-primer or identifier match. COPE v1.2.5 was used to merge the high-quality paired reads, and each unique nucleotide sequence was defined as a clonotype. MiTCR v1.1 was used to align the clonotypes against IMGT TRBV, TRBD and TRBJ reference segments. Only V-J combinations with frequency above 0.0001, covering 99.2% of repertoires, were analysed. A TCS score was defined as the ratio between F50 (clonal expansion) and ExV (chaos), using BLOSUM62-based TCRdist between CDR3 peptides within each V-J. Welch's t-statistics and random forest reduced 450 to 600 V-J features to 13, which were used in a naive Bayes classifier (R e1071). No statistical method was used to set the sample size in advance, and investigators knew the group allocation. TCR Vbeta CDR3 sequencing of 140 or so peripheral blood samples (roughly 43 ophthalmopathy, 75 or so hyperthyroidism and roughly 17 progressor patients) is reported in the paper.

The receptor comes from a woman in her late teens or twenties with Graves disease. Donor details come from another sample of the same person, matched by shared clones. This sample comprised peripheral blood mononuclear cells (PBMCs), obtained at new diagnosis, from a patient treated with antithyroid drugs.

The DNA is TGTGCCTGGAGCGACGGTCTAAACTATGACTACACCTTC. The translation is CAWSDGLNYDYTF. The chain uses TRBV30 and TRBJ1-2; no D gene can be assigned with confidence. The CDR3, from cysteine to phenylalanine, totals 13 residues. The retained sequence is limited to the CDR3, 39 bases, with the frame set at the first base. Based on the germline V gene (reference sequence), the CDR1 and CDR2 sequences are GTSNPN and SVGIG.